The next 17 T cell receptor beta chains were all read from a single sample in a study of breast tumors, draining lymph nodes, adjacent tissues. Samples came from axillary lymph nodes draining the breast cancer. TCRdb itself ran the multiplex PCR reads through MiXCR, one entry per CDR3 protein. The table lists about 230,000 distinct CDR3 sequences, approximately 30% of them singletons. The sequenced sample consisted of axillary lymph node tissue. The receptors come from a female donor with breast cancer. Some clones in this sample may be carry-over from other donors' samples.

This clonotype was observed at least ten times. The chain joins TRBV2 to TRBJ2-2; D is unclear. The germline V gene encodes CDR1 SNHLY and CDR2 FYNNEI. V was clipped by 4 bases and J by 2 bases, with 8 bases between them. This CDR3 has 14 amino acids. CDR3 bases: TGTGCCAGCAGTGTTCGGATAAACACCGGGGAGCTGTTTTTT. Protein product: CASSVRINTGELFF.

In regard to this clonotype: A read error may be the cause here, since a much bigger clone is one base away. The V call is TRBV20-1, the J call TRBJ2-5, with D possibly matching TRBD2 (7 bases). The V end was cut by 6 bases, the J end by 7 bases, with 21 bases between. This CDR3 has 14 amino acids. Germline V lookup: CDR1 DFQATT, CDR2 SNEGSKA (reference sequence). CDR3 nucleotide sequence: TGCAGTGCAACAAAGAGGGGGGGCGGGGCGACCCAGTACTTC. It yields the protein CSATKRGGGATQYF.

Regarding this clonotype: This clone may be a read error of a much larger clone one base away. The chain couples TRBV20-1 to TRBJ2-3; D assignment may be TRBD1 or TRBD2 (7 bases each). CDR3 length equals 14 residues. From germline, CDR1 is DFQATT and CDR2 SNEGSKA (reference sequence). This CDR3 reads CSAALGGGTATQYF. The CDR3, as DNA: TGCAGTGCAGCGCTTGGGGGAGGGACAGCTACGCAGTATTTT.

On this clonotype itself: A much larger clone is a single base away; this may be a read error. The rearrangement uses TRBV3-2 and TRBJ2-3; the table calls TRBD2, which could not be checked here. TRBV3-2 is a pseudogene locus. This CDR3 spans 15 amino acids. The CDR3: CASSIAGGPEDTQYF. The CDR3 nucleotides read TGTGCCAGCAGCATAGCGGGAGGGCCGGAAGATACGCAGTATTTT.

This clonotype was observed at least ten times. The rearrangement joins TRBV19 to TRBJ2-3; 11 bases are shared with TRBD2. Looked up from germline, CDR1 is LNHDA and CDR2 is SQIVND (reference sequence). This CDR3 is built from 15 residues. V trimming: 3 bases; J trimming: 5 bases; junction bases outside the gene matches: 4. This chain's CDR3 is CASSISGLAGDTQYF. The CDR3 DNA reads TGTGCCAGTAGTATCTCCGGACTAGCGGGAGATACGCAGTATTTT. The complete variable domain, with remaining parts taken from reference TRBV19 and TRBJ2-3, reads DGGITQSPKYLFRKEGQNVTLSCEQNLNHDAMYWYRQDPGQGLRLIYYSQIVNDFQKGDIAEGYSVSREKKESFPLTVTSAQKNPTAFYLCASSISGLAGDTQYFGPGTRLTVL.

The genes are TRBV11-3 and TRBJ1-1, with unresolved D. Trimming cost V 1 base and J 2 bases, with 8 bases left between them. Germline lookup yields CDR1 SGHNT and CDR2 YENEEA. This CDR3 spans 14 amino acids. CDR3 DNA sequence: TGTGCCAGCAGCTTAGTGTCGACAAACACTGAAGCTTTCTTT. Translating it yields CASSLVSTNTEAFF.

This clonotype has ten or more counts. The chain carries TRBV28 and TRBJ1-5; D call uncertain. Germline V gene data show CDR1 as MDHEN and CDR2 as SYDVKM. V lost 7 bases, J lost 3 bases, and 7 bases lay in between. The CDR3 totals 12 residues. CDR3 sequence reads: CASNRINQPQHF. The CDR3 DNA sequence: TGTGCCAGCAACCGGATCAATCAGCCCCAGCATTTT. Looking up the rest from reference TRBV28 and TRBJ1-5 gives the full variable domain: DVKVTQSSRYLVKRTGEKVFLECVQDMDHENMFWYRQDPGLGLRLIYFSYDVKMKEKGDIPEGYSVSREKKERFSLILESASTNQTSMYLCASNRINQPQHFGDGTRLSIL.

This clonotype was detected many times. The rearrangement joins TRBV13 to TRBJ2-3; D is perhaps TRBD1 (6 bases). Trimming left V 2 bases short and J 2 bases short, with 23 bases between. CDR3 length: 19 amino acids. Germline CDR1 reads PRHDT; CDR2 reads FYEKMQ (reference sequence). The CDR3 is CASSLLGHAGPAVTDTQYF. CDR3 nucleotides: TGTGCCAGCAGCTTACTGGGACACGCCGGGCCCGCAGTCACAGATACGCAGTATTTT.

Ten or more counts support this clonotype. The chain is built from TRBV10-3 and TRBJ2-2; 11 nucleotides agree with TRBD1. CDR1 ENHRY and CDR2 SYGVKD come from the germline V gene. The V and J ends lost 7 bases and 6 bases, in that order; junction bases with no gene match: 10. The CDR3 consists of 16 residues. CDR3 DNA: TGTGCCATCAAATCCCCCGGGACAGGGGGGGCCGGGGAGCTGTTTTTT. As protein: CAIKSPGTGGAGELFF.

The rearrangement links TRBV2 to TRBJ1-2; tentatively, D is TRBD1 (6 bases). The CDR3 is 14 amino acids. V was shortened by 5 bases and J by 7 bases, with 17 bases between the two germline ends. The germline V gene has CDR1 SNHLY and CDR2 FYNNEI. CDR3 bases: TGTGCCAGCAGTTCGGACAGTCGTAATTTTGGCTACACCTTC. Its translation: CASSSDSRNFGYTF.

The chain combines TRBV7-9 with TRBJ2-7; possible D gene TRBD2, 6 bases. The V end was cut by 5 bases, the J end by 5 bases, with 13 bases between. The V gene's germline CDR1 is SEHNR and CDR2 FQNEAQ (reference sequence). The CDR3 sequence is 13 residues long. CDR3 coding DNA: TGTGCCAGCAGCAGGAGGGGTGTCAACGAGCAGTACTTC. This codes for CASSRRGVNEQYF.

About this clonotype: Just one base apart from a much larger clone, this may be a read error. The chain's CDR3 is CASSQDWGASSNEQFF. The CDR3 DNA is TGTGCCAGCAGCCAAGATTGGGGGGCGAGCAGCAATGAGCAGTTCTTC. The J gene is TRBJ2-1, the V gene TRBV7-2; D may correspond to TRBD1 or TRBD2 (6 bases each). In germline, CDR1 is SGHTA, CDR2 FQGNSA. Deletions cut 5 bases from V and 6 bases from J, with 20 bases between. The CDR3 length is 16 residues.

This rearrangement joins TRBV20-1 to TRBJ2-7, with 10 bases identical to TRBD2. Germline CDR1 is DFQATT and CDR2 is SNEGSKA (reference sequence). The CDR3 is made up of 18 amino acids. After removal of 3 bases from V and 4 bases from J, the junction contained 18 bases not matched to a gene. CDR3 sequence reads: CSARKGAGGPRPPYEQYF. For the CDR3, the DNA is TGCAGTGCTAGGAAAGGAGCGGGAGGGCCGCGTCCCCCTTACGAGCAGTACTTC.

Ten or more counts support this clonotype. J is TRBJ1-2 and V is TRBV18, with D possibly matching TRBD1 (5 bases). The V gene's germline CDR1 is KGHSH and CDR2 LQKENI. CDR3 length: 13 amino acids. Trimming left V 5 bases short and J 6 bases short, with 13 bases between. CDR3 DNA sequence: TGTGCCAGCTCAACTGGGACGGGAAATGGCTACACCTTC. Its translation is CASSTGTGNGYTF. The full variable domain, in which reference TRBV18 and TRBJ1-2 provide the parts outside the CDR3, is NAGVMQNPRHLVRRRGQEARLRCSPMKGHSHVYWYRQLPEEGLKFMVYLQKENIIDESGMPKERFSAEFPKEGPSILRIQQVVRGDSAAYFCASSTGTGNGYTFGSGTRLTVV.

This chain links TRBV6-1 with TRBJ2-1; TRBD2 agrees at 12 bases. The length of the CDR3 is 15 residues. The V segment lost 8 bases and the J segment 9 bases; nucleotides outside the gene matches: 11. CDR1 is MNHNS, CDR2 SASEGT, per germline. The CDR3: CASQPGLAGKAEQFF. The CDR3 bases are TGTGCCAGCCAACCGGGACTAGCGGGTAAAGCTGAGCAGTTCTTC.

This clonotype was found many times. The chain has TRBV5-1 and TRBJ1-2, with 10 bases lining up with TRBD1. The junction had 4 bases not matched to a gene; V was cut back by 0 bases and J by 8 bases. CDR3 size: 14 residues. Germline V lookup: CDR1 SGHRS, CDR2 YFSETQ. The CDR3 nucleotides read TGCGCCAGCAGCTTGGGATCGACAGGGGGCGGCTACACCTTC. Translation: CASSLGSTGGGYTF.

This clonotype was seen ten or more times. CDR3 DNA: TGTGCCAGCAGCGCCGGACTAGCGGCCTACAATGAGCAGTTCTTC. This sequence encodes CASSAGLAAYNEQFF. The gene calls are TRBV9 and TRBJ2-1; 10 bases fit TRBD2. Germline CDR1 reads SGDLS; CDR2 reads YYNGEE. V lost 3 bases, J lost 2 bases, and 2 bases stayed unmatched. This CDR3 has 15 amino acids.